Listed below are T cell receptor beta chains from one sample, sequenced in a study of blood T cell repertoires in COVID-19. TCRdb keeps only in-frame clones here, not all; method: immunoSEQ multiplex PCR. The sample shows around 450,000 clones, 70% to 90% of them seen only once. Material: PBMCs or T cells enriched from blood (not recorded which). The receptor set was obtained from a woman aged 18-30 years with acute COVID-19. CDR3s include the opening cysteine and the closing phenylalanine or tryptophan. D genes are given only for firm matches. Expanded clones are given a class, and other clones once, few, many or no size at all.

V gene	D gene	J gene	clone size	CDR3 protein	CDR3 DNA
TRBV7-6	TRBD2	TRBJ2-1	.	CASRGLAGTYNEQFF	TGTGCCAGTCGGGGACTAGCGGGGACCTACAATGAGCAGTTCTTC
TRBV6-5	TRBD1	TRBJ2-1	.	CASSYSTGPSYNEQFF	TGTGCCAGCAGTTACTCGACAGGGCCGTCCTACAATGAGCAGTTCTTC
TRBV12-3/TRBV12-4	.	TRBJ1-4	once	CASTFSRKLFF	TGTGCCAGCACCTTTTCGAGAAAACTGTTTTTT
TRBV19	TRBD1	TRBJ2-7	.	CASSRTGGYEQYF	TGTGCCAGTAGTAGGACAGGGGGCTACGAGCAGTACTTC
TRBV7-9	TRBD1	TRBJ1-2	.	CASSLARGQGYGYTF	TGTGCCAGCAGCTTAGCCAGGGGGCAGGGCTATGGCTACACCTTC
TRBV7-2	TRBD1	TRBJ2-2	.	CASSHGTGAAGELFF	TGTGCCAGCAGCCATGGGACAGGGGCTGCCGGGGAGCTGTTTTTT
TRBV19	.	TRBJ2-1	.	CASRKVGSSYNEQFF	TGTGCCAGTAGGAAAGTGGGCAGCTCCTACAATGAGCAGTTCTTC
TRBV6-5	TRBD2	TRBJ2-2	once	CASSYATSAGGELFF	TGTGCCAGCAGTTACGCGACTAGCGCTGGCGGGGAGCTGTTTTTT
TRBV7-3	TRBD1	TRBJ1-1	few	CATSPGGGTEAFF	TGTGCCACTTCTCCAGGGGGAGGAACTGAAGCTTTCTTT
TRBV30	TRBD1	TRBJ1-2	.	CAWSTDRGYGYTF	TGTGCCTGGAGTACGGACAGGGGCTATGGCTACACCTTC
TRBV9	.	TRBJ1-2	.	CASSGTATNYGYTF	TGTGCCAGCAGCGGGACTGCCACTAACTATGGCTACACCTTC
TRBV18	.	TRBJ1-2	.	CASSGGRFYGYTF	TGTGCCAGCTCAGGGGGCCGGTTCTATGGCTACACCTTC
TRBV13	.	TRBJ2-7	.	CASSSTGLSSYEQYF	TGTGCCAGCAGCTCCACCGGGTTAAGCTCCTACGAGCAGTACTTC
TRBV10-3	TRBD2	TRBJ2-7	once	CAISDLAGVYSYEQYF	TGTGCCATCAGTGACCTAGCGGGAGTTTACTCCTACGAGCAGTACTTC
TRBV9	TRBD2	TRBJ2-2	.	CASSVALPGAGDSTGELFF	TGTGCCAGCAGCGTAGCCCTGCCTGGGGCGGGAGATTCCACCGGGGAGCTGTTTTTT
TRBV4-3	TRBD1	TRBJ2-3	.	CASSPGTGATDTQYF	TGCGCCAGCAGCCCCGGGACAGGGGCCACAGATACGCAGTATTTT
TRBV28	.	TRBJ1-3	.	CASSLRDSTSGNTIYF	TGTGCCAGCAGTTTGCGGGACTCCACCTCTGGAAACACCATATATTTT
TRBV11-3	TRBD1	TRBJ2-1	.	CASSSGTAGEQFF	TGTGCCAGCAGTTCCGGGACAGCAGGTGAGCAGTTCTTC
TRBV24-1	.	TRBJ2-5	.	CATSDFRTETQYF	TGTGCCACCAGTGATTTTAGAACAGAGACCCAGTACTTC
TRBV7-9	.	TRBJ1-1	.	CASVMNTEAFF	TGTGCCAGCGTTATGAACACTGAAGCTTTCTTT
TRBV3-1/TRBV3-2	.	TRBJ2-1	.	CASSPMETGRYNEQFF	TGTGCCAGCAGCCCGATGGAGACAGGACGGTACAATGAGCAGTTCTTC
TRBV5-4	.	TRBJ2-5	once	CASSLGRGSFQETQYF	TGTGCCAGCAGCTTAGGACGGGGGAGTTTTCAAGAGACCCAGTACTTC
TRBV19	TRBD2	TRBJ2-7	.	CASSGRGDEQYF	TGTGCCAGTAGTGGGAGGGGTGACGAGCAGTACTTC
TRBV10-2	.	TRBJ2-1	.	CASSAPGSYNEQFF	TGCGCCAGCAGCGCCCCCGGCTCCTACAATGAGCAGTTCTTC
TRBV25-1	.	TRBJ2-1	few	CASSDAGLNEQFF	TGTGCCAGCAGTGATGCAGGGCTGAATGAGCAGTTCTTC
TRBV7-2	.	TRBJ1-4	.	CASSQGGATNEKLFF	TGTGCCAGCAGCCAAGGGGGTGCAACTAATGAAAAACTGTTTTTT
TRBV2	.	TRBJ1-5	.	CASSEGAIANQPQHF	TGTGCCAGCAGTGAAGGGGCTATTGCCAATCAGCCCCAGCATTTT
TRBV7-6	.	TRBJ2-2	.	CASSLLSVTNTGELFF	TGTGCCAGCAGCTTATTATCCGTAACGAACACCGGGGAGCTGTTTTTT
TRBV14	TRBD2	TRBJ2-1	.	CASSQPGLAPTYNEQFF	TGTGCCAGCAGCCAACCTGGACTAGCGCCGACCTACAATGAGCAGTTCTTC
TRBV19	TRBD1	TRBJ1-2	.	CASSIPRGQGALGHGYTF	TGTGCCAGTAGTATTCCTCGGGGACAGGGGGCGCTCGGCCATGGCTACACCTTC
TRBV29-1	.	TRBJ2-5	once	CTLPSDPNGPDGGETQYF	TGCACCCTGCCGTCGGACCCAAACGGCCCCGACGGGGGAGAGACCCAGTACTTC
TRBV5-6	.	TRBJ1-2	.	CASSLGREAAEFYGYTF	TGTGCCAGCAGCTTGGGTAGGGAGGCAGCTGAGTTTTATGGCTACACCTTC
TRBV18	TRBD1	TRBJ1-4	.	CASSPGQGVTNEKLFF	TGTGCCAGCTCACCGGGACAGGGTGTGACTAATGAAAAACTGTTTTTT
TRBV5-5	TRBD1	TRBJ2-1	once	CASSFGTGGQIF	TGTGCCAGCAGCTTCGGGACAGGGGGTCAGATCTTC
TRBV7-9	TRBD1	TRBJ1-4	.	CASSQGASNEKLFF	TGTGCCAGCAGCCAGGGGGCGTCGAATGAAAAACTGTTTTTT
TRBV19	.	TRBJ2-7	.	CASSIGAAYEQYF	TGTGCCAGTAGTATTGGCGCGGCCTACGAGCAGTACTTC
TRBV3-1/TRBV3-2	.	TRBJ1-5	.	CASSHFDQPQHF	TGTGCCAGCAGCCATTTCGATCAGCCCCAGCATTTT
TRBV15	.	TRBJ2-3	.	CAIRLRAKGKDTQYF	TGTGCCATCCGCCTTAGGGCCAAGGGGAAAGATACGCAGTATTTT
TRBV6-5	.	TRBJ2-7	.	CASSKERRGAYEQYF	TGTGCCAGCAGTAAGGAACGCAGGGGCGCGTACGAGCAGTACTTC
TRBV5-1	TRBD1	TRBJ2-1	.	CASSLTGGEQFF	TGCGCCAGCAGCTTGACAGGGGGTGAGCAGTTCTTC
TRBV9	TRBD2	TRBJ2-3	.	CASSGPISGGQYF	TGTGCCAGCAGCGGCCCAATTTCGGGAGGGCAGTATTTT
TRBV12-3/TRBV12-4	.	TRBJ2-5	.	CASSDAQEETQYF	TGTGCCAGCAGTGACGCCCAGGAAGAGACCCAGTACTTC
TRBV20-1	.	TRBJ2-6	.	CSASYRSGANVLTF	TGCAGTGCTAGTTATAGATCTGGGGCCAACGTCCTGACTTTC
TRBV7-9	TRBD1	TRBJ1-5	.	CASSLWGQINQPQHF	TGTGCCAGCAGCTTGTGGGGACAGATCAATCAGCCCCAGCATTTT
TRBV7-9	.	TRBJ1-3	.	CASTRGSPGNTIYF	TGTGCCAGCACCAGGGGCTCTCCTGGAAACACCATATATTTT
TRBV7-9	TRBD2	TRBJ2-7	.	CASSLLGTSAGEQYF	TGTGCCAGCAGCTTATTGGGGACTAGCGCTGGCGAGCAGTACTTC
TRBV11-2	TRBD2	TRBJ2-3	.	CASSLHLLAGNTDTQYF	TGTGCCAGCAGCTTACACCTCCTAGCGGGGAACACAGATACGCAGTATTTT
TRBV2	.	TRBJ1-4	few	CASSQSTASNEKLFF	TGTGCCAGCAGTCAATCGACAGCTTCTAATGAAAAACTGTTTTTT
TRBV7-2	.	TRBJ1-4	.	CASSFVGGANEKLFF	TGTGCCAGCAGCTTCGTCGGCGGAGCGAATGAAAAACTGTTTTTT
TRBV19	TRBD2	TRBJ2-3	.	CATSPGEGRNTQYF	TGTGCCACCTCGCCGGGGGAGGGGAGGAATACGCAGTATTTT
TRBV12-3/TRBV12-4	.	TRBJ1-5	.	CASTNVGRGPQHF	TGTGCCAGCACCAACGTAGGAAGAGGTCCCCAGCATTTT
TRBV7-9	.	TRBJ1-4	.	CASSSPEGGEKLFF	TGTGCCAGCAGCTCCCCGGAAGGAGGCGAAAAACTGTTTTTT
TRBV11-2	.	TRBJ1-2	.	CASSPVGGRKNYGYTF	TGTGCCAGCAGCCCTGTCGGGGGAAGGAAAAACTATGGCTACACCTTC
TRBV14	.	TRBJ2-5	.	CASSHPGVRLEETQYF	TGTGCCAGCAGTCACCCGGGGGTACGATTGGAAGAGACCCAGTACTTC